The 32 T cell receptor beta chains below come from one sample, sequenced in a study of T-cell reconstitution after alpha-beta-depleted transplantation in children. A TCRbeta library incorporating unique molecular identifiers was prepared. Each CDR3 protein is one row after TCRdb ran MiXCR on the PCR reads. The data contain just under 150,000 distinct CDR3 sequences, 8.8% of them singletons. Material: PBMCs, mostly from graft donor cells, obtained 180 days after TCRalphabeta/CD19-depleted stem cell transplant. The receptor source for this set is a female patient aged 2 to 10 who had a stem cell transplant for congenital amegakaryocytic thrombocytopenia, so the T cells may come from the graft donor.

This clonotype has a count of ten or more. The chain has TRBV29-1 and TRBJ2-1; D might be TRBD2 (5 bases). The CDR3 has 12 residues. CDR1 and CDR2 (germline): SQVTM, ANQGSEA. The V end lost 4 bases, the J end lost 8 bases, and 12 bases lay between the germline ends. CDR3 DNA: TGCAGCGTTGGGAAAGGGAGCGATGAGCAGTTCTTC. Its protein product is CSVGKGSDEQFF.

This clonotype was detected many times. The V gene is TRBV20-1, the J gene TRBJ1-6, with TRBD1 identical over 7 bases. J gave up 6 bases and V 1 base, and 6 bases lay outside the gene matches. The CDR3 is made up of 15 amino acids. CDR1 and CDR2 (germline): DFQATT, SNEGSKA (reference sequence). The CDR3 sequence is CSARGSGTVNSPLHF. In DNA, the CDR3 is TGCAGTGCTAGAGGTTCCGGGACAGTTAATTCACCCCTCCACTTT.

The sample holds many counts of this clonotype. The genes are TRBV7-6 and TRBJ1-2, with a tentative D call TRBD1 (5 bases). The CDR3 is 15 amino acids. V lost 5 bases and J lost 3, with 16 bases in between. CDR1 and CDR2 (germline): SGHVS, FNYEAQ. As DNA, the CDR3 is TGTGCCAGCAGCCCGGGCCGGGACCGCTACTATGGCTACACCTTC. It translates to CASSPGRDRYYGYTF.

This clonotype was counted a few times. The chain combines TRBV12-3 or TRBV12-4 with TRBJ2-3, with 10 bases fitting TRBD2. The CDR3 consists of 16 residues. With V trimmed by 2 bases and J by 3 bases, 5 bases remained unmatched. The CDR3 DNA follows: TGTGCCAGCAGTTTATCCAGCGGGAGGGGGACAGATACGCAGTATTTT. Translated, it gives CASSLSSGRGTDTQYF.

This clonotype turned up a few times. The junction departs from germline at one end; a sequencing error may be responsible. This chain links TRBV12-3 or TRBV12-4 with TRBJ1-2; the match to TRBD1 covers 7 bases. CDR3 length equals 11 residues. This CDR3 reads CASIDTTPGQW. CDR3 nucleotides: TGTGCCAGCATTGATACAACCCCGGGACAGTGG.

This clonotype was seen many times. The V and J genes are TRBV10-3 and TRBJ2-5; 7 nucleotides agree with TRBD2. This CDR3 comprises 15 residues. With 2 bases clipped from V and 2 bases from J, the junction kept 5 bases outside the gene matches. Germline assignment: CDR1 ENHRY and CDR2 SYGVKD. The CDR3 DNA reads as TGTGCCATCAGTGAGCCGTCTAGCGGACAAGAGACCCAGTACTTC. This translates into CAISEPSSGQETQYF.

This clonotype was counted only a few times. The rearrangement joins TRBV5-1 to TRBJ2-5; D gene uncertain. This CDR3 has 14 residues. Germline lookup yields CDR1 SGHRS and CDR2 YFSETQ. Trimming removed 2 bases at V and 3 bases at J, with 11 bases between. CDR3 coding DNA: TGCGCCAGCAGCTTTATACAGACAAAAGAGACCCAGTACTTC. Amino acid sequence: CASSFIQTKETQYF. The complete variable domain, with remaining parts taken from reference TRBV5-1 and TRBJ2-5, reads KAGVTQTPRYLIKTRGQQVTLSCSPISGHRSVSWYQQTPGQGLQFLFEYFSETQRNKGNFPGRFSGRQFSNSRSEMNVSTLELGDSALYLCASSFIQTKETQYFGPGTRLLVL.

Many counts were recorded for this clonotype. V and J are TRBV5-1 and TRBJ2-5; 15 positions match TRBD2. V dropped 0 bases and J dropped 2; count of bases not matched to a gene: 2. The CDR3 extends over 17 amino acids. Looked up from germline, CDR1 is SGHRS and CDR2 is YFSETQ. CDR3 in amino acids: CASSLVGLAGGQETQYF. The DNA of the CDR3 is TGCGCCAGCAGCTTGGTAGGACTAGCGGGAGGGCAAGAGACCCAGTACTTC.

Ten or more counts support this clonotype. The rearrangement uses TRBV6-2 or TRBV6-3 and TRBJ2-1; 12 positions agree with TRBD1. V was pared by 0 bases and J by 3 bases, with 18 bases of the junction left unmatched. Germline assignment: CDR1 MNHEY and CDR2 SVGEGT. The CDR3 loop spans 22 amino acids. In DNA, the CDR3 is TGTGCCAGCAGTTACTCGACGCCGCCCGGGACAGGGGGCGCCTCCAACTACAATGAGCAGTTCTTC. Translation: CASSYSTPPGTGGASNYNEQFF.

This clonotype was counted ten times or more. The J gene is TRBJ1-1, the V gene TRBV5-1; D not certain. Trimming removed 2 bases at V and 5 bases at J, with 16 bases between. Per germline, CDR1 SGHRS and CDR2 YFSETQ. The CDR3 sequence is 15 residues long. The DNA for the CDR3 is TGCGCCAGCAGCTTCCGGGCCCCGACGGCGACTGAAGCTTTCTTT. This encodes CASSFRAPTATEAFF.

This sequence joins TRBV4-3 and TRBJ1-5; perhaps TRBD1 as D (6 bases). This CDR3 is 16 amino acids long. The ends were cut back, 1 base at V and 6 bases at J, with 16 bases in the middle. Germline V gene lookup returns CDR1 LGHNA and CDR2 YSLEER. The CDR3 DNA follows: TGCGCCAGCAGCCAAGGACAGGTGAATACGGGTCAGCCCCAGCATTTT. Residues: CASSQGQVNTGQPQHF.

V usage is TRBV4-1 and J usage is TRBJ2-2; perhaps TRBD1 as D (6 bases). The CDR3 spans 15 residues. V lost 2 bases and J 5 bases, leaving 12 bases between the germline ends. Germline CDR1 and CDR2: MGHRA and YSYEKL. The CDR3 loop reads CASSQMTGRTGELFF. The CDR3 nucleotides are TGCGCCAGCAGCCAAATGACAGGTCGGACCGGGGAGCTGTTTTTT.

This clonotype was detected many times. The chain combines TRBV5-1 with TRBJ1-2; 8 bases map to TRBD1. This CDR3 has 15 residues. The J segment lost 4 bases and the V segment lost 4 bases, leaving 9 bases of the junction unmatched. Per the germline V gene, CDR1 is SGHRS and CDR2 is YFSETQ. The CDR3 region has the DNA TGCGCCAGCAGCCGGGACAGGCCCCCGGGCTATGGCTACACCTTC. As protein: CASSRDRPPGYGYTF.

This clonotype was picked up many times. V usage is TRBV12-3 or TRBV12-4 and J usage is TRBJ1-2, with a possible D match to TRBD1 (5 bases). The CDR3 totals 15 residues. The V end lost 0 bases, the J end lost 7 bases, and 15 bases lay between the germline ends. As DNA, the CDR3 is TGTGCCAGCAGTTTAGCCGGGGCTCCCGGTGGTGGCTACACCTTC. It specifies CASSLAGAPGGGYTF.

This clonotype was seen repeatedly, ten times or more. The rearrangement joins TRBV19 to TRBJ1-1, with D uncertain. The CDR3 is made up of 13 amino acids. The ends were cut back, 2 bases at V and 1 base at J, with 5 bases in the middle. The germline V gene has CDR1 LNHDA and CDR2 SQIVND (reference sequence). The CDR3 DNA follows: TGTGCCAGTAGTATATACCAGAACACTGAAGCTTTCTTT. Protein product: CASSIYQNTEAFF.

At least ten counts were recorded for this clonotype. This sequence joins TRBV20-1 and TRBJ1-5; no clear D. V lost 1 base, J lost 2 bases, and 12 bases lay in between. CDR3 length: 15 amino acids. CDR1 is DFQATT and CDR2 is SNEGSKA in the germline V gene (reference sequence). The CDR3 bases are TGCAGTGCTAGAGCTTACAGTAAAGGCAATCAGCCCCAGCATTTT. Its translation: CSARAYSKGNQPQHF.

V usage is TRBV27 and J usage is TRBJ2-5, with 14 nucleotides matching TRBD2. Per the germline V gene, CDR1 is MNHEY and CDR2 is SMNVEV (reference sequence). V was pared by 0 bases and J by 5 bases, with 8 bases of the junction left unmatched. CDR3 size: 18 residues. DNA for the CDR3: TGTGCCAGCAGTTTATCCTCAGGGACTAGCGGGAGTGGCGAGACCCAGTACTTC. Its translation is CASSLSSGTSGSGETQYF.

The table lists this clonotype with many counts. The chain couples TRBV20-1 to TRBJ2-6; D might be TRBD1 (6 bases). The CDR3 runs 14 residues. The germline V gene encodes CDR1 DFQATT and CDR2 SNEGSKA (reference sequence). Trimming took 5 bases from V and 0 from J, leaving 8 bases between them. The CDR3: CSALGGSGANVLTF. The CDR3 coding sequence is TGCAGTGCTTTAGGGGGCTCTGGGGCCAACGTCCTGACTTTC.

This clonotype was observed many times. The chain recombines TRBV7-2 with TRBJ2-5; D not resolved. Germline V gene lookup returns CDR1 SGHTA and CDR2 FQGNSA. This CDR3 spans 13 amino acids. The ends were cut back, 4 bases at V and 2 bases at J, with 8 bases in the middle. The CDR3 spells CASSSRAQETQYF. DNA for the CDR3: TGTGCCAGCAGCTCACGTGCGCAAGAGACCCAGTACTTC.

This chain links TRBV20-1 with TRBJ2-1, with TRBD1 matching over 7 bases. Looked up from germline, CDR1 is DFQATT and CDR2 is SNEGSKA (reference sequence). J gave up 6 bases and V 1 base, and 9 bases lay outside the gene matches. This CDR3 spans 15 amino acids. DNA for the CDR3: TGCAGTGCTAGAGTGTGGGGAAGGGGGCTCAATGAGCAGTTCTTC. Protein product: CSARVWGRGLNEQFF.

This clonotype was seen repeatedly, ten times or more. CDR3 sequence (DNA): TGTGCCAGCCTCAACCGGGTTTCCACCGGGGAGCTGTTTTTT. Amino acids: CASLNRVSTGELFF. This chain connects TRBV7-9 to TRBJ2-2; the D is unclear. The ends were cut back, 8 bases at V and 4 bases at J, with 14 bases in the middle. Germline V gene sequence: CDR1 SEHNR, CDR2 FQNEAQ (reference sequence). The CDR3 covers 14 residues.

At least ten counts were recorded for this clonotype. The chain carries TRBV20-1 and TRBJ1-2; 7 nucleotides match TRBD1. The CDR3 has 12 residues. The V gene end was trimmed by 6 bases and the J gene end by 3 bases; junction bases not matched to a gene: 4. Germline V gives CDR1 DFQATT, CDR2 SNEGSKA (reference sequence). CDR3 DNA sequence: TGCAGTGCACCCGGGACAGACTATGGCTACACCTTC. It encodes CSAPGTDYGYTF.

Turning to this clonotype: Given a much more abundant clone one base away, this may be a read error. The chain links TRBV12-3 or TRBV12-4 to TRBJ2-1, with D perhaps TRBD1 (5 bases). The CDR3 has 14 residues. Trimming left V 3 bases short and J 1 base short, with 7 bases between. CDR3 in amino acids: CASSLPGSYNEQFF. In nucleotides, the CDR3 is TGTGCCAGCAGTTTGCCAGGGTCCTACAATGAGCAGTTCTTC.

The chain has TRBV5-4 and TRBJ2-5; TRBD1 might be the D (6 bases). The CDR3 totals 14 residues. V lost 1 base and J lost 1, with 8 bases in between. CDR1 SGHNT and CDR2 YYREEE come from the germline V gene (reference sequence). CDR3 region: CASSLRTAQETQYF. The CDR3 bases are TGTGCCAGCAGCTTGAGGACAGCCCAAGAGACCCAGTACTTC. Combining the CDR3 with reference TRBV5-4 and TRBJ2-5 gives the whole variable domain ETGVTQSPTHLIKTRGQQVTLRCSSQSGHNTVSWYQQALGQGPQFIFQYYREEENGRGNFPPRFSGLQFPNYSSELNVNALELDDSALYLCASSLRTAQETQYFGPGTRLLVL.

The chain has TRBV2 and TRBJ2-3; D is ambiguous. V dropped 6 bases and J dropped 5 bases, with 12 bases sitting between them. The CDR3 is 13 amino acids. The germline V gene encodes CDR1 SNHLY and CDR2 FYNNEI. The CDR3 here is CASSLQPRDTQYF. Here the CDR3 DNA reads TGTGCCAGCAGCCTCCAGCCCAGAGATACGCAGTATTTT.

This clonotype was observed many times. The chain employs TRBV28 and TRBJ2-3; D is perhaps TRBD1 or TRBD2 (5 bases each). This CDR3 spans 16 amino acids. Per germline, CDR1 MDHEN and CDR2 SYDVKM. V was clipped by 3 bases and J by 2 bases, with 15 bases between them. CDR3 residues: CASSFPDRGTTDTQYF. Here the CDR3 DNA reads TGTGCCAGCAGTTTCCCCGACCGGGGCACCACAGATACGCAGTATTTT.

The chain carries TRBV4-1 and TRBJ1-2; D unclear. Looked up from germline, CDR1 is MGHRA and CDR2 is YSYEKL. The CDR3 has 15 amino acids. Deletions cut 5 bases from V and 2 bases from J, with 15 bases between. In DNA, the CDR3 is TGCGCCAGCAGCTACTCCGGGAGCTGGAACTATGGCTACACCTTC. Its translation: CASSYSGSWNYGYTF.

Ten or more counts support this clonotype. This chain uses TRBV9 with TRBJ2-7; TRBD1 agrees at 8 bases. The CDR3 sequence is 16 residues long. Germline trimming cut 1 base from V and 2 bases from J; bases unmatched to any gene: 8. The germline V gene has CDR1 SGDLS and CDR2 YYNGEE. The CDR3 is CASSVTGGTGAYEQYF. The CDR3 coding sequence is TGTGCCAGCAGCGTAACCGGCGGGACAGGAGCCTACGAGCAGTACTTC. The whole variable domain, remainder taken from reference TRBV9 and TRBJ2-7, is DSGVTQTPKHLITATGQRVTLRCSPRSGDLSVYWYQQSLDQGLQFLIQYYNGEERAKGNILERFSAQQFPDLHSELNLSSLELGDSALYFCASSVTGGTGAYEQYFGPGTRLTVT.

CDR3 loop: CSAPDRVDEQYF. For the CDR3, the DNA is TGCAGTGCTCCGGACAGGGTCGACGAGCAGTACTTC. The chain has TRBV20-1 and TRBJ2-7; 8 positions agree with TRBD1. Germline V gene lookup returns CDR1 DFQATT and CDR2 SNEGSKA (reference sequence). The ends lost 5 bases at V and 5 bases at J; junction bases unmatched: 5. The CDR3 spans 12 residues.

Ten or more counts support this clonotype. Here the CDR3 reads CASRARGRYEQYF. The CDR3 region has the DNA TGTGCCAGCAGGGCCAGGGGGCGTTACGAGCAGTACTTC. The chain combines TRBV7-2 with TRBJ2-7; 8 nucleotides agree with TRBD1. V trimming: 6 bases; J trimming: 4 bases; junction bases outside the gene matches: 5. This CDR3 has 13 residues. Germline V gene lookup returns CDR1 SGHTA and CDR2 FQGNSA. Full variable domain (remainder filled in from reference TRBV7-2 and TRBJ2-7): GAGVSQSPSNKVTEKGKDVELRCDPISGHTALYWYRQSLGQGLEFLIYFQGNSAPDKSGLPSDRFSAERTGGSVSTLTIQRTQQEDSAVYLCASRARGRYEQYFGPGTRLTVT.

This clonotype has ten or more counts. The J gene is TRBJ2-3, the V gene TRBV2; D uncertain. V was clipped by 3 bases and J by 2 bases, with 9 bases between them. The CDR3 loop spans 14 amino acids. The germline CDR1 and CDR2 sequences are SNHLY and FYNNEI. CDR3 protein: CASSEVFTTDTQYF. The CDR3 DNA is TGTGCCAGCAGTGAGGTGTTCACCACAGATACGCAGTATTTT.

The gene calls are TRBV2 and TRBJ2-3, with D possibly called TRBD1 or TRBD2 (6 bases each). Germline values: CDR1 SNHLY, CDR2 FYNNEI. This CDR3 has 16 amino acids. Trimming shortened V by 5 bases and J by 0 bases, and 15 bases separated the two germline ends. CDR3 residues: CASSLFRGPSTDTQYF. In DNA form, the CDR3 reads TGTGCCAGCAGTCTCTTCCGGGGGCCTAGCACAGATACGCAGTATTTT.